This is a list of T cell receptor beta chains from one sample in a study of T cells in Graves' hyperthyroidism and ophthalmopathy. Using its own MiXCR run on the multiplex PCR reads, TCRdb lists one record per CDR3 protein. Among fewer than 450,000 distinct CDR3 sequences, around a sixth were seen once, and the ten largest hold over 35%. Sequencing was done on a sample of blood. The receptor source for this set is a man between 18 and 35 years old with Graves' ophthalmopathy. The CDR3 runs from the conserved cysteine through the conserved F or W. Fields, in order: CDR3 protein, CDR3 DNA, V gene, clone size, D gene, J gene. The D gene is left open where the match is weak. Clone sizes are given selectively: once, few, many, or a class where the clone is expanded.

CDR3aa: CASSNWEGETQYF
CDR3nt: TGTGCCAGCAGCAACTGGGAGGGGGAGACCCAGTACTTC
v_gene: TRBV7-3
abundance: few
d_gene: TRBD2
j_gene: TRBJ2-5

CDR3aa: CSARRERLGYMQYF
CDR3nt: TGCAGTGCTAGGCGGGAACGACTCGGATATATGCAGTATTTT
v_gene: TRBV20-1
abundance: .
d_gene: .
j_gene: TRBJ2-3

CDR3aa: CASSFVGSSYEQYF
CDR3nt: TGTGCCAGCAGTTTTGTGGGAAGCTCCTACGAGCAGTACTTC
v_gene: TRBV27
abundance: .
d_gene: .
j_gene: TRBJ2-7

CDR3aa: CASSTGQGWQETQYF
CDR3nt: TGTGCCAGTAGTACTGGACAGGGTTGGCAAGAGACCCAGTACTTC
v_gene: TRBV19
abundance: few
d_gene: TRBD1
j_gene: TRBJ2-5

CDR3aa: CASSLTGGGRDGYTF
CDR3nt: TGTGCCAGCAGCTTAACGGGGGGGGGCAGGGACGGCTACACCTTC
v_gene: TRBV7-3
abundance: .
d_gene: .
j_gene: TRBJ1-2

CDR3aa: CASSERGTAYNSPLHF
CDR3nt: TGTGCCAGCAGTGAAAGGGGCACAGCCTATAATTCACCCCTCCACTTT
v_gene: TRBV2
abundance: many
d_gene: .
j_gene: TRBJ1-6

CDR3aa: CASNTGTDYGYTF
CDR3nt: TGTGCCAGTAATACCGGGACAGACTATGGCTACACCTTC
v_gene: TRBV19
abundance: many
d_gene: TRBD1
j_gene: TRBJ1-2

CDR3aa: CASTYGGTGGQEQYF
CDR3nt: TGTGCCAGCACCTATGGTGGGACAGGGGGGCAAGAGCAGTACTTC
v_gene: TRBV28
abundance: many
d_gene: TRBD1
j_gene: TRBJ2-7

CDR3aa: CASSQGASTYEQYF
CDR3nt: TGTGCCAGCAGTCAGGGAGCGAGTACCTACGAGCAGTACTTC
v_gene: TRBV6-1
abundance: many
d_gene: .
j_gene: TRBJ2-7

CDR3aa: CASSSTGNYPDTQYF
CDR3nt: TGTGCCAGCAGTTCGACAGGGAATTATCCAGATACGCAGTATTTT
v_gene: TRBV11-1
abundance: .
d_gene: TRBD1
j_gene: TRBJ2-3

CDR3aa: CASSVEQTDYYGYTF
CDR3nt: TGTGCCAGCAGCGTAGAACAGACCGATTATTATGGCTACACCTTC
v_gene: TRBV9
abundance: few
d_gene: .
j_gene: TRBJ1-2

CDR3aa: CASSQGRGRDNQPQHF
CDR3nt: TGTGCCAGCAGCCAAGGGCGGGGTCGAGACAATCAGCCCCAGCATTTT
v_gene: TRBV3-1
abundance: few
d_gene: .
j_gene: TRBJ1-5

CDR3aa: CASSLVLAGQYNEQFF
CDR3nt: TGTGCCAGCAGCTTGGTTCTTGCGGGGCAATACAATGAGCAGTTCTTC
v_gene: TRBV5-4
abundance: few
d_gene: .
j_gene: TRBJ2-1

CDR3aa: CSAPAGGWTEAFF
CDR3nt: TGCAGTGCCCCAGCGGGGGGCTGGACTGAAGCTTTCTTT
v_gene: TRBV20-1
abundance: many
d_gene: .
j_gene: TRBJ1-1

CDR3aa: CASSRDRVQPQHF
CDR3nt: TGCGCCAGCAGCCGCGACAGGGTACAGCCCCAGCATTTT
v_gene: TRBV4-1
abundance: .
d_gene: TRBD1
j_gene: TRBJ1-5

CDR3aa: CASSIQAGVWTEAFF
CDR3nt: TGTGCCAGCAGCATCCAGGCAGGGGTGTGGACTGAAGCTTTCTTT
v_gene: TRBV11-2
abundance: many
d_gene: .
j_gene: TRBJ1-1

CDR3aa: CASSHPSGNTEAFF
CDR3nt: TGCGCCAGCAGCCACCCCTCAGGGAACACTGAAGCTTTCTTT
v_gene: TRBV4-1
abundance: few
d_gene: .
j_gene: TRBJ1-1

CDR3aa: CASSLETDNSPLHF
CDR3nt: TGCGCCAGCAGCTTGGAGACAGACAATTCACCCCTCCACTTT
v_gene: TRBV5-1
abundance: few
d_gene: .
j_gene: TRBJ1-6

CDR3aa: CASRGTGLGTEAFF
CDR3nt: TGTGCCAGCAGGGGGACAGGGTTGGGCACTGAAGCTTTCTTT
v_gene: TRBV2
abundance: many
d_gene: TRBD1
j_gene: TRBJ1-1

CDR3aa: CASSFSQNTGELFF
CDR3nt: TGTGCCAGCAGCTTTAGCCAGAACACCGGGGAGCTGTTTTTT
v_gene: TRBV11-1
abundance: many
d_gene: .
j_gene: TRBJ2-2

CDR3aa: CASSLINRGGGYTF
CDR3nt: TGTGCCAGCAGTTTAATCAACCGGGGGGGTGGCTACACCTTC
v_gene: TRBV28
abundance: few
d_gene: .
j_gene: TRBJ1-2

CDR3aa: CASSQEGGLAGYNEQFF
CDR3nt: TGTGCCAGCAGCCAAGAAGGAGGACTAGCGGGGTACAATGAGCAGTTCTTC
v_gene: TRBV3-1
abundance: .
d_gene: TRBD2
j_gene: TRBJ2-1

CDR3aa: CASRQGGGGETQYF
CDR3nt: TGTGCCAGCAGACAGGGCGGAGGAGGGGAGACCCAGTACTTC
v_gene: TRBV3-1
abundance: many
d_gene: .
j_gene: TRBJ2-5